This T cell receptor beta chain appears in the sequencing data of a study of lymphopenia after photon versus proton radiotherapy. V dropped 6 bases and J dropped 1 base, with 17 bases sitting between them. This CDR3 has 16 amino acids. The V gene's germline CDR1 is WSHSY and CDR2 SAAADI. The method was immunoSEQ multiplex PCR; TCRdb's version includes in-frame clones alone and lacks a portion of them. The data contain roughly 57,000 clones, around 80% of them seen just once; the ten biggest clones take up just under 30%. Study observations and caveats: Under photons, naive T cells and diversity fell while effector/memory populations rose. Post-nadir diversity loss with photons came from oligoclonal expansion, particularly CD8+ Temra cells. In patients who died, overall survival fell as post-nadir TCR diversity dropped more. Only patients who died were analyzed for survival; proton advantage is unproven.

Turning to this clone: Its antigen is unknown.

Specimen: peripheral blood, collected from a patient treated with photon-based radiotherapy. The sequence came from a man between 50 and 59 years old with gastric cancer. The genes are TRBV10-2 and TRBJ2-3; D may correspond to TRBD1 or TRBD2 (5 bases each). The CDR3 here is CASRSSGQVGTDTQYF. CDR3 nucleotides: TGCGCCAGCAGATCCTCGGGGCAGGTTGGCACAGATACGCAGTATTTT.